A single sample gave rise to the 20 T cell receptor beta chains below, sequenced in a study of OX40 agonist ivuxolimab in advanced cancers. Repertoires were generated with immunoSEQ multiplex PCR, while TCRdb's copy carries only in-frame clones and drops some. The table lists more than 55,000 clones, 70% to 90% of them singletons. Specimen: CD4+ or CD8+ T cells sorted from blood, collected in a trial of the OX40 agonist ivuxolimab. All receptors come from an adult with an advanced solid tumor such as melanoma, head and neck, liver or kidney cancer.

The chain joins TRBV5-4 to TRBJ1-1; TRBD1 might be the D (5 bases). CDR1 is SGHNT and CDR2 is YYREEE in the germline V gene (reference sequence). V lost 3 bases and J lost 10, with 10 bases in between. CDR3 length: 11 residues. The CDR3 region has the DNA TGTGCCAGCAGCTCCGGGGCAGGAGCTTTCTTT. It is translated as CASSSGAGAFF.

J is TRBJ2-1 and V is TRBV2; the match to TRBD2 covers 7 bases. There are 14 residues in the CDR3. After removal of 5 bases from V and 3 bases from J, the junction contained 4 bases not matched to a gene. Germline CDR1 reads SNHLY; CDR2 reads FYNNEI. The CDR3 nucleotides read TGTGCCAGCAGTACCGGGACTAACTACAATGAGCAGTTCTTC. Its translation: CASSTGTNYNEQFF.

The DNA of the CDR3 is TGCGCCAGCAGCCATGCAGGGAGGGGAGATAATGAAAAACTGTTTTTT. It is translated as CASSHAGRGDNEKLFF. The chain uses TRBV4-3 and TRBJ1-4; possible D gene TRBD1, 5 bases. The length of the CDR3 is 16 residues. Germline V CDR1 and CDR2: LGHNA, YSLEER. With 3 bases removed from V and 4 bases from J, the gap between germline ends came to 15 bases.

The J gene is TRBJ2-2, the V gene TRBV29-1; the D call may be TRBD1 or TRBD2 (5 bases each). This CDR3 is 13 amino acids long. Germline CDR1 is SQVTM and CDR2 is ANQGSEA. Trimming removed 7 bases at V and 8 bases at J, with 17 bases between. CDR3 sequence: CSAQLGVGGELFF. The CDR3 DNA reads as TGCAGCGCCCAACTAGGGGTCGGTGGGGAGCTGTTTTTT.

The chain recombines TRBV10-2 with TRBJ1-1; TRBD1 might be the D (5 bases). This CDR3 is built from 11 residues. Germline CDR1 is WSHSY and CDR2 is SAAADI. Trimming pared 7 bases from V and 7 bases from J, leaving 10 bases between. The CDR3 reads CASTDSLEAFF. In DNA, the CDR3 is TGCGCCAGCACTGACAGTCTTGAAGCTTTCTTT.

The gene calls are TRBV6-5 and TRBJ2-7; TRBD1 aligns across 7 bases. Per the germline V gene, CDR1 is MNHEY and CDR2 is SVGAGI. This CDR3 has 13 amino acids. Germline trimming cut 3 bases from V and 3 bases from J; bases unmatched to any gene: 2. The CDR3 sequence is CASSYDRDYEQYF. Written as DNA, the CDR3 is TGTGCCAGCAGTTATGACAGGGACTACGAGCAGTACTTC.

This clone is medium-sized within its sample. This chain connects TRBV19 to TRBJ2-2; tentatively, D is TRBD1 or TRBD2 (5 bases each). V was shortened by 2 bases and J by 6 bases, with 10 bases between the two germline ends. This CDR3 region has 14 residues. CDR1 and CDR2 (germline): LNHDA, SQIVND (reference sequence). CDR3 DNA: TGTGCCAGTAGTATACCAAGGGACGCCGGGGAGCTGTTTTTT. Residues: CASSIPRDAGELFF. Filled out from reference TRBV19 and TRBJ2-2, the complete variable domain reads DGGITQSPKYLFRKEGQNVTLSCEQNLNHDAMYWYRQDPGQGLRLIYYSQIVNDFQKGDIAEGYSVSREKKESFPLTVTSAQKNPTAFYLCASSIPRDAGELFFGEGSRLTVL.

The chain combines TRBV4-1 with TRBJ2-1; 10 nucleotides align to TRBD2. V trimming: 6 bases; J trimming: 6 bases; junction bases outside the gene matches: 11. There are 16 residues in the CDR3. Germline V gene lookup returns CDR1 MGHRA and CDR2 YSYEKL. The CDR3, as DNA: TGCGCCAGCAGACAGAGGCCTAGCGGGAGTACCAATGAGCAGTTCTTC. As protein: CASRQRPSGSTNEQFF.

This chain's CDR3 is CASSFLPVAHEQYF. CDR3 coding DNA: TGTGCCAGCAGCTTCCTACCCGTTGCCCACGAGCAGTACTTC. This chain connects TRBV7-2 to TRBJ2-7; D not certain. Trimming shortened V by 3 bases and J by 5 bases, and 14 bases separated the two germline ends. This CDR3 region has 14 residues. Germline V lookup: CDR1 SGHTA, CDR2 FQGNSA.

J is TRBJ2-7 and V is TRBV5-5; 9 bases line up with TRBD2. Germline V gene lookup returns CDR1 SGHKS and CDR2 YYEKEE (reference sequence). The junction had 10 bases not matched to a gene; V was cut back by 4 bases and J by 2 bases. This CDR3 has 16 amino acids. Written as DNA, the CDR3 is TGTGCCAGCAGCCCGGGGGTAGCGGGAGAGGCCTACGAGCAGTACTTC. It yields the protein CASSPGVAGEAYEQYF.

The CDR3 loop reads CASGLDPQETQYF. CDR3 DNA sequence: TGTGCTAGTGGTTTGGACCCTCAAGAGACCCAGTACTTC. The rearrangement links TRBV12-5 to TRBJ2-5; D is undetermined. The CDR3 contains 13 residues. V was clipped by 1 base and J by 2 bases, with 5 bases between them. Germline-derived CDR1 and CDR2 are LGHNT and FRNRAP.

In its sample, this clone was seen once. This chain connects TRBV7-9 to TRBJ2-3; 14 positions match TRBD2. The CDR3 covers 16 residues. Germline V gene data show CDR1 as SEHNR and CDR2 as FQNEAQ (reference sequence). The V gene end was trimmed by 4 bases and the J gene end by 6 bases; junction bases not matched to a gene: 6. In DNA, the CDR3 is TGTGCCAGCAGCTCAATGGGACTAGCGGGGGTGGATACGCAGTATTTT. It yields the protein CASSSMGLAGVDTQYF.

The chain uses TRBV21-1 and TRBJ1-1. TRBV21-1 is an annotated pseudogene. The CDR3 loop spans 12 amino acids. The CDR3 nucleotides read TGTGCCAGCGCGTCGGTTTACACTGAAGCTTTCTTT. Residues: CASASVYTEAFF.

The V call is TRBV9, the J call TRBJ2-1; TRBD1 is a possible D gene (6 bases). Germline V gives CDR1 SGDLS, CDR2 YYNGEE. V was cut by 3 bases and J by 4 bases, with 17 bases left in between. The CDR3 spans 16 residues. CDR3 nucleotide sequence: TGTGCCAGCAGCGACCGGGTGTGGGGGACATACAATGAGCAGTTCTTC. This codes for CASSDRVWGTYNEQFF.

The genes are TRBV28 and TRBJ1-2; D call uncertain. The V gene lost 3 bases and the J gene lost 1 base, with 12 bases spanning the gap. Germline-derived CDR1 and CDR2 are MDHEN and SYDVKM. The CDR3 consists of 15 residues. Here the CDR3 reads CASSFVETYNYGYTF. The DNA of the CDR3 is TGTGCCAGCAGTTTTGTGGAGACCTATAACTATGGCTACACCTTC.

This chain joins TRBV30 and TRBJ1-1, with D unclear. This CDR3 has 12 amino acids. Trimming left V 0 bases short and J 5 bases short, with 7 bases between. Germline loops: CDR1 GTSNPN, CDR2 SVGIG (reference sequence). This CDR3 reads CAWSVWDTEAFF. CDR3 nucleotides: TGTGCCTGGAGTGTTTGGGATACTGAAGCTTTCTTT.

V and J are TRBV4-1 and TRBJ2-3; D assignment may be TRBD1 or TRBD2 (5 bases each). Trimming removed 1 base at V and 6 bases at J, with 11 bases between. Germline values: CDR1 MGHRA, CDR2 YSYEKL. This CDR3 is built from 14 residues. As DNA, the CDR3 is TGCGCCAGCAGCCAAGTGGGTGGGACGGATACGCAGTATTTT. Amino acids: CASSQVGGTDTQYF.

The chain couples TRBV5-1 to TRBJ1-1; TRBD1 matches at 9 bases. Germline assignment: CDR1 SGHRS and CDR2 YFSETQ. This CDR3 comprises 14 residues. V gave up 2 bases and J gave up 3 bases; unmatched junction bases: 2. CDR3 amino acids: CASSFGQGHTEAFF. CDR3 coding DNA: TGCGCCAGCAGCTTCGGACAGGGGCACACTGAAGCTTTCTTT.

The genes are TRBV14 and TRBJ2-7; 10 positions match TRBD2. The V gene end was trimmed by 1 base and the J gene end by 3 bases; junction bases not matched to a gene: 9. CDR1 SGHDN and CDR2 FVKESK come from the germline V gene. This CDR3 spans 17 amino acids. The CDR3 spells CASSQGWLAGEVYEQYF. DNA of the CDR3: TGTGCCAGCAGCCAAGGTTGGCTAGCGGGAGAGGTCTACGAGCAGTACTTC.

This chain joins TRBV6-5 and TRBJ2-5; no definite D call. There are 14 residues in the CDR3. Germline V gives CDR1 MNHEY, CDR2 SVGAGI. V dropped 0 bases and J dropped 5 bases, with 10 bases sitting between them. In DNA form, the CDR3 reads TGTGCCAGCAGTTACTCAGGCATTTCGGAGACCCAGTACTTC. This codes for CASSYSGISETQYF.